These 14 T cell receptor beta chains came from one sample sequenced in a study of T cells after yellow fever vaccination. MiXCR, run by TCRdb on the 5' RACE reads, gives a single entry per CDR3 protein. The sample contains hundreds of thousands of distinct CDR3 sequences, about 12% of which appear only once. The source material was CD4+ T cells sorted from PBMCs, sampled 15 days after the yellow fever booster vaccination. Source of these receptors: a young man who received the YFV17D yellow fever vaccine.

The V gene is TRBV20-1, the J gene TRBJ1-4; D is unresolved. The germline V gene encodes CDR1 DFQATT and CDR2 SNEGSKA (reference sequence). Deletions cut 3 bases from V and 8 bases from J, with 16 bases between. The CDR3 sequence is 14 residues long. This CDR3 reads CSASAASTGEKLFF. CDR3 DNA sequence: TGCAGTGCTAGTGCGGCCTCGACCGGAGAAAAACTGTTTTTT.

The chain recombines TRBV12-3 or TRBV12-4 with TRBJ2-3; D possibly corresponds to TRBD2 (5 bases). V was trimmed by 7 bases and J by 1 base, leaving 15 bases between them. The CDR3 contains 15 residues. The CDR3 nucleotides are TGTGCCAGCACCTTTTCAACTAGGGGCACAGATACGCAGTATTTT. Its protein product is CASTFSTRGTDTQYF.

This clonotype turned up a few times. V is TRBV5-1 and J is TRBJ2-7; either TRBD1 or TRBD2 may supply D (5 bases each). The germline CDR1 and CDR2 sequences are SGHRS and YFSETQ. The length of the CDR3 is 17 residues. The V end was cut by 0 bases, the J end by 2 bases, with 18 bases between. The CDR3 nucleotides are TGCGCCAGCAGCTTGGATGGTGGGACGATCCCCCCCTACGAGCAGTACGTC. Translating gives CASSLDGGTIPPYEQYV.

This clonotype was detected a few times. The V and J genes are TRBV29-1 and TRBJ1-6, with 9 bases that match TRBD1. Germline CDR1 reads SQVTM; CDR2 reads ANQGSEA. The junction had 6 bases not matched to a gene; V was cut back by 7 bases and J by 8 bases. The CDR3 runs 13 residues. This chain's CDR3 is CSAGTGGDSPLHF. CDR3 DNA: TGCAGCGCCGGAACAGGGGGCGATTCACCCCTCCACTTT.

This chain connects TRBV12-3 or TRBV12-4 to TRBJ2-3, with 9 bases aligning to TRBD2. With 7 bases clipped from V and 4 bases from J, the junction kept 18 bases outside the gene matches. CDR3 size: 18 residues. CDR3 DNA: TGTGCCAGCACCTCCCGGAGAGGGGGCGGGGGGGCCCCAGATACGCAGTATTTT. It is translated as CASTSRRGGGGAPDTQYF.

This clonotype was counted a few times. The chain is built from TRBV4-3 and TRBJ1-2; 8 bases match TRBD1. CDR3 length: 15 residues. Trimming cost V 0 bases and J 2 bases; bases outside gene matches: 2. Germline CDR1 and CDR2: LGHNA and YSLEER. CDR3 DNA: TGCGCCAGCAGCCAAGAGTGGACAGGGAACTATGGCTACACCTTC. Its protein is CASSQEWTGNYGYTF.

This clonotype turned up a few times. This chain links TRBV15 with TRBJ1-4; a weak D match, TRBD1 (5 bases). Germline V gene data show CDR1 as LNHNV and CDR2 as YYDKDF (reference sequence). This CDR3 region has 15 residues. V lost 0 bases, J lost 10 bases, and 15 bases lay in between. CDR3: CATSRDEKGKVKLFF. The CDR3 DNA reads TGTGCCACCAGCAGAGATGAGAAGGGGAAGGTAAAACTGTTTTTT.

The chain couples TRBV5-1 to TRBJ2-3; TRBD1 matches 8 bases. The germline gives CDR1 SGHRS, CDR2 YFSETQ. The CDR3 loop spans 16 amino acids. After removal of 6 bases from V and 0 bases from J, the junction contained 9 bases not matched to a gene. This CDR3 reads CASISGGDTSTDTQYF. The CDR3 nucleotides read TGCGCCAGCATATCAGGGGGCGACACTAGCACAGATACGCAGTATTTT.

CDR3 loop: CASSWVDRLNTEAFF. The DNA for the CDR3 is TGCGCCAGCAGCTGGGTTGACAGGCTGAACACTGAAGCTTTCTTT. The chain couples TRBV5-1 to TRBJ1-1; tentatively, D is TRBD1 (6 bases). Trimming pared 3 bases from V and 0 bases from J, leaving 12 bases between. This CDR3 region has 15 residues. Germline V CDR1 and CDR2: SGHRS, YFSETQ.

This clonotype was seen more than once but under ten times. The V and J genes are TRBV12-3 or TRBV12-4 and TRBJ2-1; 9 bases line up with TRBD1. CDR3 size: 15 residues. The junction had 7 bases not matched to a gene; V was cut back by 7 bases and J by 3 bases. The CDR3 loop is CASKTGTGSYNEQFF. For the CDR3, the DNA is TGTGCCAGCAAAACCGGGACAGGGAGCTACAATGAGCAGTTCTTC.

The CDR3 protein is CASTQDRRMGQYF. CDR3 sequence (DNA): TGTGCCAGCACTCAAGATCGTCGCATGGGGCAGTACTTC. The chain uses TRBV6-6 and TRBJ2-7; D ambiguous. The length of the CDR3 is 13 residues. Trimming took off 7 bases at V and 9 bases at J, with 19 bases between the two ends. Germline lookup yields CDR1 MNHNY and CDR2 SVGAGI (reference sequence).

Of note for this clonotype: One junction end does not reproduce the germline sequence, and a read error may be involved. The V and J genes are TRBV7-2 and TRBJ1-1; D is unresolved. The CDR3 covers 12 residues. The germline gives CDR1 SGHTA, CDR2 FQGNSA. The CDR3 bases are TGTGCCAGCAGCTTAAGGCCAGTCGAACTGATCTTT. Its translation: CASSLRPVELIF.

V and J are TRBV24-1 and TRBJ1-5, with D unresolved. The CDR3 is 13 amino acids. Germline CDR1 reads KGHDR; CDR2 reads SFDVKD. Trimming stripped 5 bases from V and 1 base from J, with 5 bases between. The CDR3 DNA is TGTGCCACCAGTGTAGGGAGCAATCAGCCCCAGCATTTT. The encoded protein is CATSVGSNQPQHF.

This chain joins TRBV20-1 and TRBJ2-7; D is possibly TRBD2 (6 bases). Trimming removed 3 bases at V and 2 bases at J, with 17 bases between. The CDR3 extends over 15 amino acids. CDR1 is DFQATT and CDR2 is SNEGSKA in the germline V gene (reference sequence). CDR3 DNA: TGCAGTGCTAGTATCGCGGCGGGGCCTCCCTACGAGCAGTACGTC. This sequence encodes CSASIAAGPPYEQYV.